Listed below are T cell receptor beta chains from one sample, sequenced in a study of blood T cells in healthy people across ages. MiXCR, run by TCRdb on the 5' RACE reads, gives a single entry per CDR3 protein. The sample consists of about a million distinct CDR3 sequences, 35% to 40% of them appearing once. Specimen: blood. These receptors all stem from a man between 18 and 35 years old in good health. Both conserved end residues are part of each CDR3. Fields, in order: J gene, D gene, V gene, clone size, CDR3 DNA, CDR3 protein. A D gene is named only where the DNA matches it firmly. Some rows mark clone size as missing; the rest say once, few, many or name a class of expanded clone.

TRBJ1-5 | NA | TRBV7-6 | NA | TGTGCCAGCAGCTTAGAAGCTTCCATTCAGCCCCAGCATTTT | CASSLEASIQPQHF
TRBJ2-3 | NA | TRBV29-1 | few | TGCAGTATGGGGTTTGGCGGATCATCCACAGATACGCAGTATTTT | CSMGFGGSSTDTQYF
TRBJ2-6 | NA | TRBV6-1 | NA | TGTGCCAGCAGCGCGACGGTGTTCCACGGTGGGGCCAACGTCCTGACTTTC | CASSATVFHGGANVLTF
TRBJ2-5 | NA | TRBV12-3/TRBV12-4 | NA | TGTGCCAGCAGTTACTCGGGGCCCCTGGGGGAGACCCGGTACTTC | CASSYSGPLGETRYF
TRBJ2-1 | NA | TRBV4-3 | few | TGCGCCAGCAGCCAAGATACCGGGTCAGGGATCAATGAGCAGTTCTTC | CASSQDTGSGINEQFF
TRBJ1-5 | NA | TRBV12-3/TRBV12-4 | NA | TGTGTCAGCAGTTTCGGGCAGGGAGGGAATCAGCCCCAGCATTTT | CVSSFGQGGNQPQHF
TRBJ1-2 | NA | TRBV27 | few | TGTGCCAGCAGTTTTAAGGGGGTGTCTGGCTACACCTTC | CASSFKGVSGYTF
TRBJ2-5 | NA | TRBV4-1 | few | TGCGCCAGCAGCCAAGATTGGGGCACCCAACAAGAGACCCAGTACTTC | CASSQDWGTQQETQYF
TRBJ2-5 | NA | TRBV7-2 | few | TGTGCCAGCAGCTTAGAATCTGCCAGCTCGGAGACCCAGTACTTC | CASSLESASSETQYF
TRBJ2-3 | TRBD1 | TRBV7-2 | NA | TGTGCCAGCAGCTTAGAGTTCCTAGGGACAGGGTCGACAGATACGCAGTATTTT | CASSLEFLGTGSTDTQYF
TRBJ2-1 | TRBD1 | TRBV7-2 | NA | TGTGCCAGCAGCCTCGACAGGGGGGGGTTCAATGAGCAGTTCTTC | CASSLDRGGFNEQFF
TRBJ2-4 | NA | TRBV12-3/TRBV12-4 | few | TGTGCCAGCAGTCCCCCACAGGGAGGTAGCAAAAACATTCAGTACTTC | CASSPPQGGSKNIQYF
TRBJ2-2 | NA | TRBV6-2/TRBV6-3 | NA | TGTGCCAGCAGAGTAAGGACAGCCGACGGGGAGCTGTTTTTT | CASRVRTADGELFF
TRBJ1-3 | TRBD1 | TRBV6-1 | once | TGTGCCAGCAGTTCCGGGACAGGGGCCGGTGGAAACACCATATATTTT | CASSSGTGAGGNTIYF
TRBJ2-3 | NA | TRBV5-1 | many | TGCGCCAGCAGCCCCTGGACGGAATCTAGCACAGATACGCAGTATTTT | CASSPWTESSTDTQYF
TRBJ2-7 | TRBD2 | TRBV19 | few | TGTGCCAGTAGTACCGTAGCGGGGGACTCCTACGAGCAGTACTTC | CASSTVAGDSYEQYF
TRBJ2-1 | NA | TRBV27 | few | TGTGCCAGCAGTTTAGGTCATAACAGTGAGCAGTTCTTC | CASSLGHNSEQFF
TRBJ2-2 | NA | TRBV2 | NA | TGTGCCAGCAGTGAAGCGGGGTGGGGGGAGCTGTTTTTT | CASSEAGWGELFF
TRBJ2-1 | TRBD2 | TRBV2 | NA | TGTGCCAGCAGGACGCTAGCGGGGGTAAGCTCCTACAATGAGCAGTTCTTC | CASRTLAGVSSYNEQFF
TRBJ2-1 | TRBD1 | TRBV7-9 | NA | TGTGCCAGCAGCCTACAGGGGAAGGAAAATGAGCAGTTCTTC | CASSLQGKENEQFF
TRBJ1-6 | NA | TRBV28 | NA | TGTGCCAGCATCCCCTCCGGGGATCTGGGAAATTCACCCCTCCACTTT | CASIPSGDLGNSPLHF
TRBJ2-3 | NA | TRBV3-1 | NA | TGTGCCAGCAGCCAAGATGTAGGTCTTCCAGATACGCAGTATTTT | CASSQDVGLPDTQYF
TRBJ2-3 | TRBD2 | TRBV7-2 | few | TGTGCCAGCAGCTTAGACCTAGCGGGGGGCACAGATACGCAGTATTTT | CASSLDLAGGTDTQYF
TRBJ2-7 | NA | TRBV27 | few | TGTGCCAGCAGTTTATCAATGGGATACGAGCAGTACTTC | CASSLSMGYEQYF
TRBJ2-1 | TRBD2 | TRBV7-3 | NA | TGTGCCAGCAGCTTAAAATCGGGGGGATACAATGAGCAGTTCTTC | CASSLKSGGYNEQFF
TRBJ2-7 | TRBD2 | TRBV2 | few | TGTGCCAGCAGTCCCCGGACTAGCGGCTCCTACGAGCAGTACTTC | CASSPRTSGSYEQYF
TRBJ2-5 | NA | TRBV29-1 | NA | TGCAGCGTTGAAGGGGGCCCGGGGGAGACCCAGTACTTC | CSVEGGPGETQYF
TRBJ2-1 | TRBD2 | TRBV7-2 | NA | TGTGCCAGCAGCTTGGGACTAGCTAGGGATGAGCAGTTCTTC | CASSLGLARDEQFF
TRBJ2-2 | NA | TRBV12-3/TRBV12-4 | NA | TGTGCCAGCAGTTTAGCGAGGAGGAGGGAGAACACCGGGGAGCTGTTTTTT | CASSLARRRENTGELFF
TRBJ1-2 | NA | TRBV9 | NA | TGTGCCAGCAGCGTAGAAGGGGTTGGCTACACCTTC | CASSVEGVGYTF
TRBJ2-2 | NA | TRBV9 | few | TGTGCCAGCACGGAGGTGGCGAACACCGGGGAGCTGTTTTTT | CASTEVANTGELFF
TRBJ2-7 | NA | TRBV4-1 | NA | TGCGCTGCAGGACGCGAGTTTGGCTACAATGAGCAGTACTTC | CAAGREFGYNEQYF
TRBJ2-3 | TRBD1 | TRBV6-5 | NA | TGTGCCAGCAGTTGGGCGGGGGACAGGGGGCGAACAGATACGCAGTATTTT | CASSWAGDRGRTDTQYF
TRBJ2-3 | NA | TRBV4-1 | NA | TGCGCCAGCAGCCAAAACATCGTGGCTAGCCAGAGCACAGATACGCAGTATTTT | CASSQNIVASQSTDTQYF
TRBJ2-3 | NA | TRBV12-3/TRBV12-4 | NA | TGTGCCAGCAGTAGGGGGGGAAAGAGCACAGATGCGCAGTATTTT | CASSRGGKSTDAQYF
TRBJ1-1 | NA | TRBV20-1 | few | TGCAGTGCAGGACAGAACACTGAAGCTTTCTTT | CSAGQNTEAFF
TRBJ1-5 | TRBD1 | TRBV24-1 | NA | TGTGCCACCAGTGCAGGGGGCGCCGATCAGCCCCAGCATTTT | CATSAGGADQPQHF
TRBJ1-1 | NA | TRBV12-3/TRBV12-4 | few | TGTGCCAGCAGTGTCCCGGGGACGAACACTGAAGCTTTCTTT | CASSVPGTNTEAFF
TRBJ1-1 | NA | TRBV6-6 | NA | TGTGCCAGCAGCCCCAAGTTCATGAGCACTGAAGCTTTCTTT | CASSPKFMSTEAFF
TRBJ2-7 | NA | TRBV15 | few | TGTGCCACCAGCGAGGGGGGATTTAGCTCCTACAATGAGCAGTACTTC | CATSEGGFSSYNEQYF
TRBJ2-1 | NA | TRBV9 | NA | NA | CASSADILETQFF
TRBJ2-5 | NA | TRBV9 | NA | TGTGCCAGCAGCGTTGGGGCCCAAGAGACCCAGTACTTC | CASSVGAQETQYF
TRBJ1-2 | TRBD1 | TRBV6-1 | few | TGTGCCAGCAGTCCCGACAGGGCAACCTATGGCTACACCTTC | CASSPDRATYGYTF
TRBJ1-2 | NA | TRBV12-3/TRBV12-4 | NA | TGTGCCAGCAGTTTAACGGGTCCGGGTGGTGGCTGCACCTTC | CASSLTGPGGGCTF
TRBJ1-2 | NA | TRBV10-3 | NA | TGTGCCATCACAGGGGCTTATGGCTACACCTTC | CAITGAYGYTF
TRBJ2-3 | NA | TRBV4-2 | many | TGTGCCAGCAGCCGTCGACTCCGCACAGATACGCAGTATTTT | CASSRRLRTDTQYF